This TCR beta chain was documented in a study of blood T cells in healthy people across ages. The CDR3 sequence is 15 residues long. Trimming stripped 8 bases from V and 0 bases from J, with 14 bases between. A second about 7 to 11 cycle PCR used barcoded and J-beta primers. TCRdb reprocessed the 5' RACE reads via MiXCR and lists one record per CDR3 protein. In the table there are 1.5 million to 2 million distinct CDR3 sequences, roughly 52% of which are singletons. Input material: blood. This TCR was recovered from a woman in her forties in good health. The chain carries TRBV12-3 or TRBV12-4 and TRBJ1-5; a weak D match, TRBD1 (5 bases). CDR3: CASRGGGDSNQPQHF. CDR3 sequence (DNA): TGTGCCAGCCGCGGCGGGGGGGATAGCAATCAGCCCCAGCATTTT.